This T cell receptor (beta chain) was retrieved from a study of radiotherapy plus CTLA-4 blockade in lung cancer. Profiled with immunoSEQ multiplex PCR; TCRdb holds only in-frame clones, not every one. Among 80,000 or so clones listed, 78% were seen once. The CDR3 loop spans 15 amino acids. Germline loops: CDR1 SGHDT, CDR2 YYEEEE. Trimming pared 3 bases from V and 3 bases from J, leaving 12 bases between. Sequences were derived from peripheral blood, sampled from a patient treated with radiotherapy plus ipilimumab. V gene TRBV5-6 combines with J gene TRBJ2-2; a possible D gene is TRBD2 (5 bases). The origin of this receptor is a human donor with non-small cell lung cancer whose response to radiotherapy plus ipilimumab could not be evaluated. Some clones in this sample may be carry-over from other donors' samples. Here the CDR3 reads CASSSRRRDTGELFF. The CDR3 bases are TGTGCCAGCAGCTCCCGGCGGCGGGACACCGGGGAGCTGTTTTTT. Supplemented by reference TRBV5-6 and TRBJ2-2, the full variable domain reads DAGVTQSPTHLIKTRGQQVTLRCSPKSGHDTVSWYQQALGQGPQFIFQYYEEEERQRGNFPDRFSGHQFPNYSSELNVNALLLGDSALYLCASSSRRRDTGELFFGEGSRLTVL.